This entry features one T cell receptor beta chain sequence. Its antigen is not identified. The data derive from a study of shared clonotypes between healthy human individuals. Assay execution proceeded at the deep level. Using immunoSEQ multiplex PCR, the repertoire was profiled, and TCRdb retains in-frame clones only, with some absent. In the table there are about 2.1 million clones, just under 95% of which are singletons. Findings and caveats of the study: How much donors shared clonotypes was expected to be affected by sequencing depth. Non-shared clonotypes had lower generation probabilities than those shared by all four donors.

V lost 2 bases and J lost 1, with 10 bases in between. CDR1 is SGHDT, CDR2 YYEEEE, per germline. CDR3 length equals 15 residues. The naive CD8 subset, CD45RO-negative cells positively selected for CCR7, excluded terminally differentiated effector memory CD45RA+ cells. The clonotype was recovered from a man between 18 and 35 years old in good health. Some clones in this sample may be carry-over from other donors' samples. The J gene is TRBJ1-5, the V gene TRBV5-6; D may be TRBD1 (6 bases). The source material was naive CD8+ T cells from PBMCs. CDR3 nucleotides: TGTGCCAGCAGCTTACAGGGTGGGAGCAATCAGCCCCAGCATTTT. Its protein product is CASSLQGGSNQPQHF.